This TCR beta chain was found in a study of T-cell memory formation after mild COVID-19. As for the study in general: Clustering of TCRs was largely donor specific. Study-level points and caveats: Clones that contracted from day 15 to 85 had balanced CD4/CD8; later expanders were CD4+ biased. Some clones that responded were present in memory (sampled pre-infection), which suggests cross-reactive memory joined.

TCRdb re-called the 5' RACE reads through MiXCR, storing one row per CDR3 protein. The data show 250,000 to 300,000 distinct CDR3 sequences, 7.5% to 9.5% seen once. Germline CDR1 is LGHDT and CDR2 is YNNKEL (reference sequence). The CDR3 has 14 residues. V was clipped by 4 bases and J by 6 bases; unmatched bases: 7. On this clonotype itself: Its antigen is still unknown.

This clonotype was sampled from a man aged 18 to 35 who had mild COVID-19 (a few samples of this study predate the infection). Cell type and time point are not known. The rearrangement links TRBV3-1 to TRBJ2-7, with 9 positions matching TRBD1. Sequences were obtained from PBMCs or a T cell subset sorted from them (not recorded which). Here the CDR3 DNA reads TGTGCCAGCAGCCTGGGACAGGGATGGGTCGAGCAGTACTTC. The encoded protein is CASSLGQGWVEQYF.